What follows is one T cell receptor beta chain and its context. The data derive from a study of cytomegalovirus exposure and HLA in healthy donors. The study ran its PCR with 60 Vbeta and 13 Jbeta primers. Only in-frame clones appear in the TCRdb table, and some are missing; sequencing was by immunoSEQ multiplex PCR. This sample yields 200,000 or so clones, of which 60% to 85% are seen a single time; about 16% belongs to the top ten. The receptor was isolated from a man aged 40-49 years in good health and CMV-seronegative. Material for sequencing was PBMCs.

CDR3 region: CASSQTGQLNTEAFF. CDR3 sequence (DNA): TGCGCCAGCAGCCAAACGGGACAACTGAACACTGAAGCTTTCTTT. This sequence joins TRBV5-1 and TRBJ1-1; the D gene is possibly TRBD1 (6 bases). V lost 4 bases and J lost 0, with 13 bases in between. The CDR3 has 15 residues. Per the germline V gene, CDR1 is SGHRS and CDR2 is YFSETQ.